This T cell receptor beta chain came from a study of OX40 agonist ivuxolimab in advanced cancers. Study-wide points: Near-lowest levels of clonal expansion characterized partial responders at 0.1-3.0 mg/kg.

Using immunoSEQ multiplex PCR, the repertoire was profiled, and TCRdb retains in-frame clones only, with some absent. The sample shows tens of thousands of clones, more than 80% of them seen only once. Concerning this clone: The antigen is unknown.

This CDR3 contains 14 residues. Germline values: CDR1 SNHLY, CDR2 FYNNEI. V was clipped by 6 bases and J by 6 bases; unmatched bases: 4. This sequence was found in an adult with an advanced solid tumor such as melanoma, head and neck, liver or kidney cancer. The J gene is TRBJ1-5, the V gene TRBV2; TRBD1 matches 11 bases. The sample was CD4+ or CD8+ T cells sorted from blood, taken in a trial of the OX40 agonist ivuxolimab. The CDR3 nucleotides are TGTGCCAGCAGGGCCGGGACAGGGGGTCAGCCCCAGCATTTT. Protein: CASRAGTGGQPQHF.